These 2 T cell receptor beta chains came from one sample sequenced in a study of glioma-infiltrating T cells. Amplification of TCR alpha and beta CDR3 regions from RNA used iRepertoire nested multiplex PCR. MiXCR was run by TCRdb on the multiplex PCR reads, yielding one entry per CDR3 protein. The sample has 100,000 to 150,000 distinct CDR3 sequences; 23% are singletons. Source material: glioma tissue, nonneoplastic brain tissue, or PBMCs (not recorded which). These TCRs come from a human donor with low-grade glioma or glioblastoma, undergoing nonglioma brain surgery, or in good health (not recorded which).

This clonotype was counted ten times or more. V is TRBV27 and J is TRBJ2-7; D possibly matches TRBD1 or TRBD2 (5 bases each). The CDR3 loop spans 14 amino acids. V lost 2 bases, J lost 2 bases, and 10 bases lay in between. The germline CDR1 and CDR2 sequences are MNHEY and SMNVEV (reference sequence). In DNA, the CDR3 is TGTGCCAGCAGTTTAATGGGGGAAGCCTACGAGCAGTACTTC. Residues: CASSLMGEAYEQYF.

A remark on this clonotype: A much larger clonotype is one base distant, so this may be a read error. This rearrangement joins TRBV29-1 to TRBJ2-7; D is tentatively TRBD1 or TRBD2 (5 bases each). This CDR3 region has 14 residues. Germline V lookup: CDR1 SQVTM, CDR2 ANQGSEA. As DNA, the CDR3 is TGCAGCGTTGGGGGGACGGTGAGTGCCTACGAGAAGTACTTC. Amino acid sequence: CSVGGTVSAYEKYF.